The entry below gives a single T cell receptor beta chain sequence along with its context. What it binds is unknown. This sample is part of a study of shared clonotypes between healthy human individuals. Study-wide results and limits: As a rule, naive subsets had a larger estimated richness than memory subsets. Investigators expected sequencing depth to affect clonotype sharing among donors.

The assay was carried out at the deep level. Repertoires were generated with immunoSEQ multiplex PCR, while TCRdb's copy carries only in-frame clones and drops some. The data show approximately 2,000,000 clones, about 90% seen once. Trimming left V 5 bases short and J 3 bases short, with 14 bases between. Germline V gene data show CDR1 as SGHAT and CDR2 as FQDESV (reference sequence). The CDR3 has 14 amino acids. The donors were adults (healthy and HIV-negative) with no recent acute infections or vaccinations. Sequences were obtained from naive CD4+ T cells from PBMCs. The subset was: CD45RA+ positively selected. The chain joins TRBV11-1 to TRBJ2-7; D call uncertain. This TCR came from a man aged 18 to 35 in good health. Some clones in this sample may be carry-over from other donors' samples. CDR3 coding DNA: TGTGCCAGCAGCCTCGGTCGAGAGTTCTACGAGCAGTACTTC. This gives the protein CASSLGREFYEQYF.